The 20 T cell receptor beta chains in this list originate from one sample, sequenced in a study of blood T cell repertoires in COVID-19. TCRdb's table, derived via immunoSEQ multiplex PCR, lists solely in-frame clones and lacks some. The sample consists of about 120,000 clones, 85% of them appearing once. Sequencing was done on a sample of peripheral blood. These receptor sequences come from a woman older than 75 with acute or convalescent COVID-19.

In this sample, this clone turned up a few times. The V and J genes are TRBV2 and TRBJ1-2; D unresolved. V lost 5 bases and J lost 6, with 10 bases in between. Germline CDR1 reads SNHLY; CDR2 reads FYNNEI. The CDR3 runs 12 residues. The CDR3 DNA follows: TGTGCCAGCAGTAATGCACTGGATGGCTACACCTTC. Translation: CASSNALDGYTF.

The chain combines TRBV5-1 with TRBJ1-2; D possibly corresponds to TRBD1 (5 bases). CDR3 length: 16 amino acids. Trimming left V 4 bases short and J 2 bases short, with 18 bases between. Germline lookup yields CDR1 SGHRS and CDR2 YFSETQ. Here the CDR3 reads CASSPGTASSNYGYTF. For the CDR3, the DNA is TGCGCCAGCAGCCCTGGGACTGCCTCCTCGAACTATGGCTACACCTTC.

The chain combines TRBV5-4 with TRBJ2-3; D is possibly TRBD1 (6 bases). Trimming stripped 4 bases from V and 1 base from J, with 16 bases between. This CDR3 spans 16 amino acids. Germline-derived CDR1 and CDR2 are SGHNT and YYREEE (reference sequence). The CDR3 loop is CASSPRGGFGTDTQYF. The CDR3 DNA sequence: TGTGCCAGCAGCCCACGTGGGGGCTTTGGCACAGATACGCAGTATTTT.

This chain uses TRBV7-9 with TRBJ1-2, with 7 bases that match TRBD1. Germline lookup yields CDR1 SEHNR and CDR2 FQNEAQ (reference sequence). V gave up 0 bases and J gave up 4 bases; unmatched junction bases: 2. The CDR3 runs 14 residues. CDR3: CASSLAAGGYGYTF. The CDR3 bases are TGTGCCAGCAGCTTAGCGGCAGGGGGCTATGGCTACACCTTC.

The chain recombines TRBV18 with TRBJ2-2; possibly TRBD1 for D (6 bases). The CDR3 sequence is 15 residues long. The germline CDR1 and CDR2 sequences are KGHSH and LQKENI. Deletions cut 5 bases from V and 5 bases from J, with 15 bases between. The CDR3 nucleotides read TGTGCCAGCTCATCGCTCCTTGACAGGACCGGGGAGCTGTTTTTT. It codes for CASSSLLDRTGELFF.

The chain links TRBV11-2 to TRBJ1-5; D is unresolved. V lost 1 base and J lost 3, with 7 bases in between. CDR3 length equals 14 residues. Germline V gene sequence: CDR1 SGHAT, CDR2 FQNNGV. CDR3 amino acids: CASSLVGHNQPQHF. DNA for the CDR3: TGTGCCAGCAGCTTAGTTGGCCACAATCAGCCCCAGCATTTT. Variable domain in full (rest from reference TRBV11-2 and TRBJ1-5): EAGVAQSPRYKIIEKRQSVAFWCNPISGHATLYWYQQILGQGPKLLIQFQNNGVVDDSQLPKDRFSAERLKGVDSTLKIQPAKLEDSAVYLCASSLVGHNQPQHFGDGTRLSIL.

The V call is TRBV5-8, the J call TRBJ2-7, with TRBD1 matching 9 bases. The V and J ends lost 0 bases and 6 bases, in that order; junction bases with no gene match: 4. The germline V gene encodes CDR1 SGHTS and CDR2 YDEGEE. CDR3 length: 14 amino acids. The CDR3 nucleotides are TGTGCCAGCAGCTTGGAGGGACAGGGAAGCGAGCAGTACGTC. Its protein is CASSLEGQGSEQYV.

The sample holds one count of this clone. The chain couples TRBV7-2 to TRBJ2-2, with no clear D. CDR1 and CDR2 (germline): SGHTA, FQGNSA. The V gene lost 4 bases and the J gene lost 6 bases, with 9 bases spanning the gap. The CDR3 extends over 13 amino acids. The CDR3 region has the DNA TGTGCCAGCAGCTCCAGGCTGGCCGGGGAGCTGTTTTTT. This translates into CASSSRLAGELFF.

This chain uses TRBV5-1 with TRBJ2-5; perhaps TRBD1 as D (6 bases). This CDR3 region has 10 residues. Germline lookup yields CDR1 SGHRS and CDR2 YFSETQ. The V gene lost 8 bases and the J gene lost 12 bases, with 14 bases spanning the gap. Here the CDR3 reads CARRDTVKYF. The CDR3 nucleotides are TGCGCCAGAAGGGACACGGTCAAGTACTTC.

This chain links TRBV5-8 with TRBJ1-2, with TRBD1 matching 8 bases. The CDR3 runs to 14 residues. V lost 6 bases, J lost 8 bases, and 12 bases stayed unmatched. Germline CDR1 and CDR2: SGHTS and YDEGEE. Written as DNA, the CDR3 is TGTGCCAGCAAAGACAGGGGCTATATTCTAGGCTACACCTTC. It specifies CASKDRGYILGYTF. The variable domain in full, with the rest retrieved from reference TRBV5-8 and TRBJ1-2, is EAGVTQSPTHLIKTRGQQATLRCSPISGHTSVYWYQQALGLGLQFLLWYDEGEERNRGNFPPRFSGRQFPNYSSELNVNALELEDSALYLCASKDRGYILGYTFGSGTRLTVV.

The CDR3 loop reads CASSLGVRLETQYF. In nucleotides, the CDR3 is TGTGCCAGCAGCTTAGGGGTCAGGTTGGAGACCCAGTACTTC. The chain links TRBV7-8 to TRBJ2-5; D unclear. The CDR3 spans 14 residues. The germline V gene encodes CDR1 SGHVS and CDR2 FQNEAQ. V gave up 1 base and J gave up 5 bases, with 11 bases separating them.

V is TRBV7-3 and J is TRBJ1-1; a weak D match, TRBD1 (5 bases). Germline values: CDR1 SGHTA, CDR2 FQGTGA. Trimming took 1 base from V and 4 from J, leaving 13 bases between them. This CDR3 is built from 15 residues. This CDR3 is CASSLMGGSGTEAFF. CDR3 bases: TGTGCCAGCAGCTTAATGGGGGGATCGGGCACTGAAGCTTTCTTT.

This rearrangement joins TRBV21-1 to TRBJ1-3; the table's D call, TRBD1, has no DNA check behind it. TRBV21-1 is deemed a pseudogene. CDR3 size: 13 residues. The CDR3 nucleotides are TGTGCCAGCCCTCTGACACCTGGAAACACCATATATTTT. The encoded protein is CASPLTPGNTIYF.

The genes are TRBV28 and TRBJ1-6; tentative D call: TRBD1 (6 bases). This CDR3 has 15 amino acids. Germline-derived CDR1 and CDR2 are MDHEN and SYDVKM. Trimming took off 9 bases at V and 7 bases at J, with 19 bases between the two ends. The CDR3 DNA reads TGTGCCAGTACCACAGGGCAAAAACCCAATTCACCCCTCCACTTT. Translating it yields CASTTGQKPNSPLHF.

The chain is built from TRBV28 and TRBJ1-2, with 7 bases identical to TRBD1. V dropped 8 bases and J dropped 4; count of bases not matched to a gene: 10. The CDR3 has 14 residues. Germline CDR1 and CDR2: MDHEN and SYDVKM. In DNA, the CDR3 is TGTGCCAGCGGCGAGACAGGGCGGACCTATGGCTACACCTTC. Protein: CASGETGRTYGYTF.

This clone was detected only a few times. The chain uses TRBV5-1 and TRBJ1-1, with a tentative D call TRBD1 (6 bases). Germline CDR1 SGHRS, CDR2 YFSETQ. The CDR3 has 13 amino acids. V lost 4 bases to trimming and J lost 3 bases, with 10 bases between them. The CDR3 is CASSPQGDTEAFF. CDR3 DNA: TGCGCCAGCAGCCCACAGGGAGACACTGAAGCTTTCTTT.

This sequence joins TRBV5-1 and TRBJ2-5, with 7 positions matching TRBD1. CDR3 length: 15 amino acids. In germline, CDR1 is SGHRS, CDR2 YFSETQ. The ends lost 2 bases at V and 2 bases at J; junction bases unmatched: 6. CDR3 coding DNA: TGCGCCAGCAGCTTCGCAGGGACAGAACAAGAGACCCAGTACTTC. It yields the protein CASSFAGTEQETQYF.

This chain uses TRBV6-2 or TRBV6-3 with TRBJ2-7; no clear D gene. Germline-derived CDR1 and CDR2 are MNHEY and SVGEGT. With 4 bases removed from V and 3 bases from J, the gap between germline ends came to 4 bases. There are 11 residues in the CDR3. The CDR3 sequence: CASSFSYEQYF. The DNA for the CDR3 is TGTGCCAGCAGTTTTAGCTACGAGCAGTACTTC.

CDR3 amino acids: CASSLGGRASV. The CDR3 coding sequence is TGTGCCAGCAGCTTAGGTGGGAGGGCTTCCGTC. The chain is built from TRBV7-8 and TRBJ2-7; 7 nucleotides align to TRBD2. CDR1 is SGHVS, CDR2 FQNEAQ, per germline. The CDR3 runs to 11 residues.

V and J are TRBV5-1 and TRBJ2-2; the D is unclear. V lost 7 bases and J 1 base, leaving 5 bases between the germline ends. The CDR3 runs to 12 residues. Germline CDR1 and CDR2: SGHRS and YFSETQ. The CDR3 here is CASRQNTGELFF. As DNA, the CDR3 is TGCGCCAGCCGACAGAACACCGGGGAGCTGTTTTTT.